The present T cell receptor beta chain was sequenced within a study of OX40 agonist ivuxolimab in advanced cancers. Study results and caveats: Antigen specificity of clonally expanded peripheral T cells was not established. Low normalized T-cell clonal expansion also characterized some of the nonresponders. Among the least clonally expanded were partial responders at 0.1-3.0 mg/kg.

Germline assignment: CDR1 SEHNR and CDR2 FQNEAQ (reference sequence). The CDR3 consists of 15 residues. V gave up 3 bases and J gave up 5 bases, with 15 bases separating them. TCRdb keeps only in-frame clones here, not all; method: immunoSEQ multiplex PCR. The sample has about 74,000 clones, roughly 90% seen once; the top ten hold 0.75% to 1%. With respect to this clone: Its antigen is unidentified.

The receptor's source is an adult with an advanced solid tumor such as melanoma, head and neck, liver or kidney cancer. V is TRBV7-9 and J is TRBJ2-3; D gene unclear. The input for sequencing was CD4+ or CD8+ T cells sorted from blood, taken in a trial of the OX40 agonist ivuxolimab. As DNA, the CDR3 is TGTGCCAGCAGCTTTCCGGACGGTGGAAAAGATACGCAGTATTTT. It encodes CASSFPDGGKDTQYF.